The rows below give T cell receptor beta chains drawn from one sample of a study of technical replicates of blood from several donors. Sequencing was performed with immunoSEQ multiplex PCR; in TCRdb, only in-frame clones are kept and a portion is missing. Of roughly 76,000 clones in the sample, roughly 85% were seen once. Sequenced material: PBMCs. The receptors here all came from a human donor in good health. Some clones in this sample may be carry-over from other donors' samples. CDR3s include the opening cysteine and the closing phenylalanine or tryptophan. A D gene is named only where the DNA matches it firmly. Rows may omit the clone size; those that give it use once, few, many or a size class.

D,J,size,V,CDR3,DNA
TRBD1,TRBJ2-7,NA,TRBV19,CASSTSGTGPYEQYF,TGTGCCAGTAGTACCTCCGGGACAGGCCCCTACGAGCAGTACTTC
NA,TRBJ2-2,NA,TRBV2,CASKQDTNTGELFF,TGTGCCAGTAAACAGGACACGAACACCGGGGAGCTGTTTTTT
NA,TRBJ1-5,NA,TRBV7-8,CASSLFLRHVNQPQHF,TGTGCCAGCAGCTTATTTTTGAGACACGTCAATCAGCCCCAGCATTTT
NA,TRBJ1-1,NA,TRBV29-1,CSVSRLSGTEAFF,TGCAGCGTTTCCAGGCTGAGTGGGACTGAAGCTTTCTTT
TRBD2,TRBJ2-1,NA,TRBV15,CATETSGIYNEQFF,TGTGCCACCGAGACTAGCGGGATTTACAATGAGCAGTTCTTC
NA,TRBJ2-1,NA,TRBV19,CASSPRTNPFSGYNEQFF,TGTGCCAGTAGCCCAAGGACTAACCCTTTTTCTGGGTACAATGAGCAGTTCTTC
NA,TRBJ2-5,NA,TRBV19,CASSPRGWYQETQYF,TGTGCCAGTAGTCCCCGGGGTTGGTACCAAGAGACCCAGTACTTC
NA,TRBJ2-2,NA,TRBV27,CASSRFRGNTGELFF,TGTGCCAGCAGTCGCTTTAGGGGGAACACCGGGGAGCTGTTTTTT
TRBD2,TRBJ2-1,NA,TRBV25-1,CASHSSGSYNEQFF,TGTGCCAGCCACTCTAGCGGCTCCTACAATGAGCAGTTCTTC
TRBD1,TRBJ2-6,NA,TRBV2,CASSGDRAGANVLTF,TGTGCCAGCAGTGGAGACAGGGCTGGGGCCAACGTCCTGACTTTC
TRBD2,TRBJ2-1,few,TRBV19,CASSGAPGLFYNEQFF,TGTGCCAGTAGTGGCGCGCCGGGACTATTCTACAATGAGCAGTTCTTC
NA,TRBJ2-3,NA,TRBV7-2,CASSTLTVSTDTQYF,TGTGCCAGCAGCACACTGACAGTTAGCACAGATACGCAGTATTTT
NA,TRBJ1-4,NA,TRBV4-2,CASSHATGLNEKLFF,TGTGCCAGCAGCCACGCGACAGGCCTTAATGAAAAACTGTTTTTT
TRBD2,TRBJ2-7,NA,TRBV2,CASCLLTSGSGEQYF,TGTGCCAGCTGTCTTTTGACTAGCGGGAGTGGGGAGCAGTACTTC
NA,TRBJ1-2,NA,TRBV5-4,CASSLAGVSPNYGYTF,TGTGCCAGCAGCTTGGCGGGTGTCAGCCCTAACTATGGCTACACCTTC
NA,TRBJ2-2,NA,TRBV2,CASSYRDTGELFF,TGTGCCAGCAGTTACAGAGACACCGGGGAGCTGTTTTTT
NA,TRBJ2-7,NA,TRBV15,CATSGQDYEQYF,TGTGCCACCAGCGGCCAGGATTACGAGCAGTACTTC
TRBD1,TRBJ2-2,NA,TRBV11-3,CASSPEPRQGAHTGELFF,TGTGCCAGCAGCCCAGAGCCGAGACAGGGGGCGCACACCGGGGAGCTGTTTTTT
NA,TRBJ2-2,NA,TRBV6-5,CASSSWGGNTGELFF,TGTGCCAGCAGCTCTTGGGGAGGGAACACCGGGGAGCTGTTTTTT
NA,TRBJ2-1,NA,TRBV7-6,CASSASWSSYNEQFF,TGTGCCAGCAGCGCAAGCTGGAGCTCCTACAATGAGCAGTTCTTC
NA,TRBJ2-7,once,TRBV7-9,CASSPSHGEAISYEQYF,TGTGCCAGCAGCCCCAGTCACGGGGAAGCCATCTCCTACGAGCAGTACTTC
NA,TRBJ1-5,NA,TRBV30,CAWSPGVGQPQHF,TGTGCCTGGTCCCCAGGGGTTGGGCAGCCCCAGCATTTT
NA,TRBJ2-3,NA,TRBV19,CASNHRGEAPVTQYF,TGTGCCAGTAATCACCGAGGGGAGGCCCCTGTTACGCAGTATTTT
TRBD2,TRBJ2-2,NA,TRBV7-3,CASSSLGTSGEYWDTGELFF,TGTGCCAGCAGCTCACTCGGGACTAGCGGGGAGTATTGGGACACCGGGGAGCTGTTTTTT
TRBD1,TRBJ2-7,NA,TRBV19,CASKGQGAAEQYF,TGTGCCAGTAAGGGACAGGGGGCGGCCGAGCAGTACTTC
TRBD1,TRBJ2-5,NA,TRBV30,CAWRVQGAGETQYF,TGTGCCTGGCGCGTCCAGGGGGCAGGAGAGACCCAGTACTTC
NA,TRBJ1-1,few,TRBV5-1,CASSLDLGSTEAFF,TGCGCCAGCAGCTTGGACCTGGGGAGTACTGAAGCTTTCTTT
NA,TRBJ2-7,NA,TRBV10-3,CAISELVGSHEQYF,TGTGCCATCAGTGAGTTGGTGGGCTCCCACGAGCAGTACTTC
NA,TRBJ2-7,NA,TRBV5-1,CASSPLSVYEQYF,TGCGCCAGCAGCCCGCTGAGCGTCTACGAGCAGTACTTC
NA,TRBJ1-1,few,TRBV14,CASSQDTGTVWTEAFF,TGTGCCAGCAGCCAAGACACCGGGACTGTGTGGACTGAAGCTTTCTTT
TRBD2,TRBJ2-7,NA,TRBV5-1,CASSLGGTAGYEQYF,TGCGCCAGCAGCTTGGGAGGTACAGCGGGGTACGAGCAGTACTTC
NA,TRBJ2-1,once,TRBV5-1,CASSPTPTRYNEQFF,TGCGCCAGCAGCCCTACCCCGACTAGATACAATGAGCAGTTCTTC
NA,TRBJ2-7,NA,TRBV4-3,CASSQDPRDSYEQYF,TGCGCCAGCAGCCAAGACCCTAGAGACTCCTACGAGCAGTACTTC
NA,TRBJ2-7,NA,TRBV7-6,CASSRMLGVSYEQYF,TGTGCCAGCAGCCGGATGCTCGGGGTGTCCTACGAGCAGTACTTC
TRBD2,TRBJ2-1,NA,TRBV4-1,CASSHLAGGYNEQFF,TGCGCCAGCAGCCATTTAGCGGGAGGCTACAATGAGCAGTTCTTC
TRBD2,TRBJ2-7,NA,TRBV29-1,CSVELAGGPVDEQYF,TGCAGCGTTGAGTTGGCGGGAGGGCCTGTCGACGAGCAGTACTTC
NA,TRBJ2-7,few,TRBV5-1,CASSLGVLASEQYF,TGCGCCAGCAGCTTGGGGGTCCTAGCCTCCGAGCAGTACTTC
TRBD1,TRBJ2-1,NA,TRBV7-3,CASSLMGTGRGEQFF,TGTGCCAGCAGCTTAATGGGGACAGGGAGGGGGGAACAGTTCTTC
NA,TRBJ1-1,NA,TRBV18,CASSPRFTEAFF,TGTGCCAGCTCACCCCGGTTCACTGAAGCTTTCTTT
NA,TRBJ1-2,NA,TRBV18,CASSPNTGLNDGYTF,TGTGCCAGCTCCCCAAACACAGGCCTTAACGATGGCTACACCTTC